Below are 20 T cell receptor beta chains sequenced from a single sample in a study of cytomegalovirus exposure and HLA in healthy donors. Profiled with immunoSEQ multiplex PCR; TCRdb holds only in-frame clones, not every one. The sample lists 71,000 or so clones, 94% occurring once. The sample was PBMCs. The receptors stem from a man aged 18-30 years in good health and CMV-seropositive.

The chain couples TRBV9 to TRBJ2-3, with 10 nucleotides matching TRBD2. Trimming at V came to 3 bases and at J to 11 bases, leaving 15 bases not matched to a gene. The CDR3 is made up of 16 amino acids. The germline gives CDR1 SGDLS, CDR2 YYNGEE. CDR3 protein: CASSEGGGTSALWQYF. The CDR3 DNA follows: TGTGCCAGCAGCGAGGGAGGAGGGACTAGCGCCCTATGGCAGTATTTT.

This chain uses TRBV28 with TRBJ1-5; D unresolved. Germline-derived CDR1 and CDR2 are MDHEN and SYDVKM. Trimming removed 3 bases at V and 6 bases at J, with 12 bases between. The CDR3 is 14 residues long. The CDR3 nucleotides are TGTGCCAGCAGTTTGATAAGATCAGTTCAGCCCCAGCATTTT. It encodes CASSLIRSVQPQHF. The full variable domain, rest sourced from reference TRBV28 and TRBJ1-5, is DVKVTQSSRYLVKRTGEKVFLECVQDMDHENMFWYRQDPGLGLRLIYFSYDVKMKEKGDIPEGYSVSREKKERFSLILESASTNQTSMYLCASSLIRSVQPQHFGDGTRLSIL.

Only one count was recorded for this clone. The chain recombines TRBV5-6 with TRBJ2-7, with a possible D match to TRBD2 (7 bases). V was shortened by 4 bases and J by 3 bases, with 23 bases between the two germline ends. The length of the CDR3 is 17 residues. Looked up from germline, CDR1 is SGHDT and CDR2 is YYEEEE. The CDR3 nucleotides read TGTGCCAGCAGCCAGATTCGGGGGGCGAATCCTTACTACGAGCAGTACTTC. It translates to CASSQIRGANPYYEQYF.

The chain recombines TRBV18 with TRBJ1-1; a possible D gene is TRBD1 (5 bases). Germline V gene sequence: CDR1 KGHSH, CDR2 LQKENI. The V gene lost 5 bases and the J gene lost 1 base, with 11 bases spanning the gap. This CDR3 comprises 14 residues. CDR3 in DNA: TGTGCCAGCTCAACCGTGCAGGGGAACACTGAAGCTTTCTTT. Its protein product is CASSTVQGNTEAFF.

The chain carries TRBV7-3 and TRBJ2-3; 10 bases line up with TRBD1. Germline CDR1 reads SGHTA; CDR2 reads FQGTGA. Trimming at V came to 3 bases and at J to 1 base, leaving 1 base not matched to a gene. The CDR3 length is 15 residues. DNA of the CDR3: TGTGCCAGCAGCTTTGGGACAGGGGGCACAGATACGCAGTATTTT. This translates into CASSFGTGGTDTQYF.

The gene calls are TRBV19 and TRBJ2-1; D possibly corresponds to TRBD1 (5 bases). V dropped 1 base and J dropped 6 bases, with 10 bases sitting between them. The CDR3 runs 14 residues. CDR1 and CDR2 (germline): LNHDA, SQIVND (reference sequence). CDR3 protein: CASSIGVRANEQFF. CDR3 nucleotides: TGTGCCAGTAGTATAGGGGTCAGGGCCAATGAGCAGTTCTTC. Full variable domain (remainder filled in from reference TRBV19 and TRBJ2-1): DGGITQSPKYLFRKEGQNVTLSCEQNLNHDAMYWYRQDPGQGLRLIYYSQIVNDFQKGDIAEGYSVSREKKESFPLTVTSAQKNPTAFYLCASSIGVRANEQFFGPGTRLTVL.

This clone came up once. The genes are TRBV29-1 and TRBJ1-1, with 10 bases that match TRBD1. This CDR3 contains 13 residues. CDR1 is SQVTM, CDR2 ANQGSEA, per germline. The J segment lost 3 bases and the V segment lost 7 bases, leaving 5 bases of the junction unmatched. CDR3 sequence (DNA): TGCAGCGCCCGGGACAGGGGAGACACTGAAGCTTTCTTT. Translation gives CSARDRGDTEAFF.

The genes are TRBV27 and TRBJ2-7; 8 nucleotides align to TRBD1. Germline trimming cut 5 bases from V and 1 base from J; bases unmatched to any gene: 7. The CDR3 consists of 15 residues. The V gene's germline CDR1 is MNHEY and CDR2 SMNVEV (reference sequence). The chain's CDR3 is CASSRPGQASYEQYF. DNA for the CDR3: TGTGCCAGCAGTCGCCCGGGACAGGCATCCTACGAGCAGTACTTC.

The chain uses TRBV12-5 and TRBJ2-3; 10 nucleotides agree with TRBD2. V shed 4 bases, J shed 4 bases, and the junction held 14 bases outside the gene matches. Per germline, CDR1 LGHNT and CDR2 FRNRAP. The CDR3 is 18 residues long. Here the CDR3 DNA reads TGTGCTAGTGGTTGGGTGCCCGGGAGCGGGGGGGCCCCAGATACGCAGTATTTT. Translated: CASGWVPGSGGAPDTQYF.

This clone was seen only a few times. Other DNA sequences of this sample code for an identical CDR3. V is TRBV6-5 and J is TRBJ2-7; 11 bases line up with TRBD1. CDR3 size: 15 residues. Germline V gives CDR1 MNHEY, CDR2 SVGAGI. The trim removed 9 bases at V and 0 bases at J, leaving 7 bases unmatched. The chain's CDR3 is CASRPGTGGSYEQYF. In nucleotides, the CDR3 is TGTGCCAGTCGTCCCGGGACAGGGGGCTCCTACGAGCAGTACTTC.

The chain recombines TRBV9 with TRBJ1-1, with a tentative D call TRBD1 (6 bases). The CDR3 is made up of 15 amino acids. Trimming pared 1 base from V and 5 bases from J, leaving 15 bases between. Germline loops: CDR1 SGDLS, CDR2 YYNGEE. Written as DNA, the CDR3 is TGTGCCAGCAGCGTATGGTCAGGGGTGGGGACTGAAGCTTTCTTT. Its translation: CASSVWSGVGTEAFF. Based on the CDR3 plus reference TRBV9 and TRBJ1-1, the full variable domain is DSGVTQTPKHLITATGQRVTLRCSPRSGDLSVYWYQQSLDQGLQFLIQYYNGEERAKGNILERFSAQQFPDLHSELNLSSLELGDSALYFCASSVWSGVGTEAFFGQGTRLTVV.

This chain links TRBV9 with TRBJ2-5; D is perhaps TRBD2 (5 bases). CDR1 and CDR2 from the germline V gene are SGDLS and YYNGEE. This CDR3 has 13 residues. V was trimmed by 0 bases and J by 5 bases, leaving 8 bases between them. CDR3 sequence: CASSVGQRETQYF. The CDR3 DNA reads TGTGCCAGCAGCGTAGGGCAGCGGGAGACCCAGTACTTC.

The V gene is TRBV6-6, the J gene TRBJ1-2, with D possibly matching TRBD1 (6 bases). With 2 bases removed from V and 3 bases from J, the gap between germline ends came to 10 bases. CDR1 MNHNY and CDR2 SVGAGI come from the germline V gene (reference sequence). The CDR3 is made up of 14 amino acids. Here the CDR3 DNA reads TGTGCCAGCAGTTACCTGCCAGGGGACTATGGCTACACCTTC. Amino acids: CASSYLPGDYGYTF.

V usage is TRBV11-2 and J usage is TRBJ2-7, with D possibly matching TRBD2 (5 bases). V shed 3 bases and J shed 0 bases, with 12 bases lying between them. Germline CDR1 reads SGHAT; CDR2 reads FQNNGV. The CDR3 is 15 amino acids. CDR3 sequence: CASSFPGKSSYEQYF. The DNA for the CDR3 is TGTGCCAGCAGCTTCCCCGGGAAAAGCTCCTACGAGCAGTACTTC.

This sequence joins TRBV28 and TRBJ2-3; TRBD1 matches 7 bases. J gave up 2 bases and V 6 bases, and 8 bases lay outside the gene matches. Germline CDR1 reads MDHEN; CDR2 reads SYDVKM. The CDR3 length is 15 residues. Written as DNA, the CDR3 is TGTGCCAGCAGCCAAAACAGGGGCCCCACAGATACGCAGTATTTT. As protein: CASSQNRGPTDTQYF.

This rearrangement joins TRBV14 to TRBJ2-7, with 8 bases fitting TRBD2. Germline CDR1 and CDR2: SGHDN and FVKESK. This CDR3 contains 17 residues. V lost 4 bases to trimming and J lost 4 bases; unmatched junction nucleotides: 15. DNA of the CDR3: TGTGCCAGCAGCCTTGGGGGCGGGAGGCCCGAAGGATACGAGCAGTACTTC. It is translated as CASSLGGGRPEGYEQYF.

This chain joins TRBV19 and TRBJ1-4, with TRBD1 matching 8 bases. Germline V gene lookup returns CDR1 LNHDA and CDR2 SQIVND (reference sequence). Germline trimming cut 5 bases from V and 1 base from J; bases unmatched to any gene: 6. This CDR3 region has 16 residues. As DNA, the CDR3 is TGTGCCAGTAGTCCCGGACAGGGAGGAACTAATGAAAAACTGTTTTTT. Amino acids: CASSPGQGGTNEKLFF.

A single count supports this clone. V and J are TRBV5-1 and TRBJ2-7; D gene unclear. The V gene's germline CDR1 is SGHRS and CDR2 YFSETQ. CDR3 length: 16 amino acids. V was cut by 2 bases and J by 4 bases, with 19 bases left in between. The CDR3 DNA is TGCGCCAGCAGCTTTTTTTCTACAGCAGATCGGTACGAGCAGTACTTC. Amino acids: CASSFFSTADRYEQYF. The full variable domain, its missing parts supplied by reference TRBV5-1 and TRBJ2-7, is KAGVTQTPRYLIKTRGQQVTLSCSPISGHRSVSWYQQTPGQGLQFLFEYFSETQRNKGNFPGRFSGRQFSNSRSEMNVSTLELGDSALYLCASSFFSTADRYEQYFGPGTRLTVT.

This chain joins TRBV4-2 and TRBJ2-1, with 7 nucleotides matching TRBD2. V shed 0 bases, J shed 2 bases, and the junction held 4 bases outside the gene matches. CDR1 is LGHNA and CDR2 is YNFKEQ in the germline V gene. CDR3 length: 16 amino acids. The CDR3 region is CASSQDREGPYNEQFF. DNA of the CDR3: TGTGCCAGCAGCCAAGACAGGGAGGGCCCCTACAATGAGCAGTTCTTC.

This sequence joins TRBV7-2 and TRBJ2-7, with 9 bases aligning to TRBD2. Germline assignment: CDR1 SGHTA and CDR2 FQGNSA. The CDR3 is 14 residues long. V lost 5 bases to trimming and J lost 4 bases; unmatched junction nucleotides: 6. The DNA for the CDR3 is TGTGCCAGCAGCCCGCAGGGACTAGCTTACGAGCAGTACTTC. It yields the protein CASSPQGLAYEQYF.